The rows below give T cell receptor beta chains drawn from one sample of a study of cytomegalovirus exposure and HLA in healthy donors. Produced via immunoSEQ multiplex PCR; TCRdb's table is partial and in-frame only. The table records some 170,000 clones, 85% of them present only once. The specimen sequenced was PBMCs. The receptors here all came from a young man in good health and CMV-seropositive. Both conserved end residues are part of each CDR3. A D gene is named only where the DNA matches it firmly. A clone size is listed for some rows: how often the clone was seen (once, few, many), or a class if it is expanded.

size: -
J: TRBJ1-2
V: TRBV18
D: -
CDR3: CASSSRQGAPVFYGYTF
DNA: TGTGCCAGCTCATCACGACAAGGGGCACCAGTCTTCTATGGCTACACCTTC

size: -
J: TRBJ2-7
V: TRBV9
D: -
CDR3: CASSEAPGSYEQYF
DNA: TGTGCCAGCAGCGAGGCGCCGGGTTCCTACGAGCAGTACTTC

size: -
J: TRBJ1-6
V: TRBV7-5
D: -
CDR3: CARSLGPAGRPYNSPLHF
DNA: TGTGCCAGAAGCTTAGGGCCCGCCGGCAGGCCCTATAATTCACCCCTCCACTTT

size: -
J: TRBJ1-5
V: TRBV27
D: TRBD1
CDR3: CASSTLGQGDNQPQHF
DNA: TGTGCCAGCAGCACCTTGGGACAGGGAGACAATCAGCCCCAGCATTTT

size: -
J: TRBJ1-6
V: TRBV6-5
D: -
CDR3: CASRYTGIANSPLHF
DNA: TGTGCCAGCAGATATACAGGAATTGCAAATTCACCCCTCCACTTT

size: once
J: TRBJ2-7
V: TRBV29-1
D: -
CDR3: CSVEGRASYEQYF
DNA: TGCAGCGTTGAAGGGCGGGCCTCCTACGAGCAGTACTTC

size: -
J: TRBJ2-1
V: TRBV12-5
D: TRBD1
CDR3: CASGLGTGTAYNEQFF
DNA: TGTGCTAGTGGTTTGGGGACAGGGACAGCCTACAATGAGCAGTTCTTC

size: -
J: TRBJ1-1
V: TRBV30
D: TRBD1
CDR3: CAWRARTGDTEAFF
DNA: TGTGCCTGGAGGGCCCGGACAGGCGACACTGAAGCTTTCTTT

size: -
J: TRBJ1-2
V: TRBV4-1
D: -
CDR3: CASSPEVDNRYYGYTF
DNA: TGCGCCAGCAGCCCGGAAGTTGATAACAGGTACTATGGCTACACCTTC

size: -
J: TRBJ2-7
V: TRBV7-2
D: TRBD2
CDR3: CASSLILAGDEQYF
DNA: TGTGCCAGCAGCTTAATCCTAGCGGGGGACGAGCAGTACTTC

size: -
J: TRBJ1-1
V: TRBV11-2
D: -
CDR3: CASSLEQGPAEAFF
DNA: TGTGCCAGCAGCTTAGAACAGGGACCAGCCGAAGCTTTCTTT

size: -
J: TRBJ2-1
V: TRBV5-4
D: -
CDR3: CASSLAGLSSYNEQFF
DNA: TGTGCCAGCAGCTTGGCAGGGTTAAGCTCCTACAATGAGCAGTTCTTC

size: -
J: TRBJ1-2
V: TRBV20-1
D: -
CDR3: CSAPLRGISGF
DNA: TGCAGTGCTCCCTTGCGGGGTATCTCAGGATTC

size: -
J: TRBJ1-1
V: TRBV4-3
D: TRBD1
CDR3: CASSRTYRTGVTEAFF
DNA: TGCGCCAGCAGCCGCACTTATCGGACAGGGGTCACTGAAGCTTTCTTT

size: -
J: TRBJ1-1
V: TRBV7-9
D: TRBD1
CDR3: CASSWGQGETEAFF
DNA: TGTGCCAGCAGCTGGGGACAGGGGGAAACTGAAGCTTTCTTT

size: -
J: TRBJ2-3
V: TRBV11-2
D: -
CDR3: CASSSRGRTDTQYF
DNA: TGTGCCAGCAGCTCCCGAGGGCGCACAGATACGCAGTATTTT

size: -
J: TRBJ2-3
V: TRBV5-1
D: TRBD2
CDR3: CASSFSSGGRTDTQYF
DNA: TGCGCCAGCAGCTTTTCCAGCGGGGGTCGCACAGATACGCAGTATTTT

size: -
J: TRBJ2-3
V: TRBV14
D: -
CDR3: CASSHRGANTQYF
DNA: TGTGCCAGCAGCCACCGGGGGGCAAATACGCAGTATTTT

size: -
J: TRBJ2-7
V: TRBV28
D: TRBD2
CDR3: CASTSGPAGRVNEQYF
DNA: TGTGCCAGCACCTCAGGTCCGGCAGGGAGGGTGAACGAGCAGTACTTC

size: once
J: TRBJ2-7
V: TRBV11-2
D: TRBD2
CDR3: CASLPGGGYEQYF
DNA: TGTGCCAGCCTCCCGGGGGGGGGCTACGAGCAGTACTTC

size: once
J: TRBJ1-6
V: TRBV9
D: TRBD1
CDR3: CASSPQGGTVASPLHF
DNA: TGTGCCAGCAGCCCCCAAGGAGGGACAGTTGCTTCACCCCTCCACTTT

size: -
J: TRBJ1-2
V: TRBV27
D: -
CDR3: CASSLRGLGGYTF
DNA: TGTGCCAGCAGTTTACGGGGTCTGGGAGGCTACACCTTC

size: -
J: TRBJ2-1
V: TRBV9
D: TRBD2
CDR3: CASSVDSASGAYNEQFF
DNA: TGTGCCAGCAGCGTAGATTCGGCTAGCGGGGCTTACAATGAGCAGTTCTTC

size: -
J: TRBJ1-2
V: TRBV9
D: -
CDR3: CASSVAGQTLYGYTF
DNA: TGTGCCAGCAGCGTAGCTGGGCAGACCCTCTATGGCTACACCTTC

size: -
J: TRBJ2-7
V: TRBV5-8
D: TRBD1
CDR3: CASSLGQGSNYEQYF
DNA: TGTGCCAGCAGCCTCGGACAGGGGTCCAACTACGAGCAGTACTTC

size: -
J: TRBJ2-3
V: TRBV7-6
D: TRBD2
CDR3: CASSGSGWGTDTQYF
DNA: TGTGCCAGCAGTGGTAGCGGGTGGGGTACAGATACGCAGTATTTT